A single sample is the source of the 5 T cell receptor beta chains below, sequenced in a study of control samples from healthy donors and cancer patients. Assay: immunoSEQ multiplex PCR; the TCRdb copy retains only in-frame clones and omits some. The table lists about 92,000 clones, almost 85% of them singletons. Sequencing input: blood. These receptors were obtained from a woman aged 55-69 years in good health.

CDR3 bases: TGTGCCAGCAGTTGGGGACAGGGTAGTACTGAAGCTTTCTTT. Protein product: CASSWGQGSTEAFF. J is TRBJ1-1 and V is TRBV27; TRBD1 matches at 9 bases. The junction had 5 bases not matched to a gene; V was cut back by 4 bases and J by 5 bases. The germline V gene encodes CDR1 MNHEY and CDR2 SMNVEV (reference sequence). This CDR3 region has 14 residues.

In its sample, this clone was seen a few times. A read error may produce the germline difference seen at one junction end. The chain has TRBV7-7 and TRBJ2-7; D remains ambiguous. Per germline, CDR1 SSHAT and CDR2 FNYEAQ (reference sequence). The CDR3 extends over 13 amino acids. The CDR3 sequence: CASSFSVGYEQYF. CDR3 in DNA: TGTGCTAGCAGCTTCTCGGTTGGGTACGAGCAGTACTTC. The variable domain in full, completed from reference TRBV7-7 and TRBJ2-7, reads GAGVSQSPRYKVTKRGQDVTLRCDPISSHATLYWYQQALGQGPEFLTYFNYEAQPDKSGLPSDRFSAERPEGSISTLTIQRTEQRDSAMYRCASSFSVGYEQYFGPGTRLTVT.

The V call is TRBV7-9, the J call TRBJ2-7; D is perhaps TRBD1 (5 bases). V lost 2 bases and J lost 6, with 17 bases in between. From germline, CDR1 is SEHNR and CDR2 FQNEAQ (reference sequence). There are 15 residues in the CDR3. CDR3 amino acids: CASSLFRQILGEQYF. The DNA for the CDR3 is TGTGCCAGCAGCTTATTTCGACAGATCTTGGGCGAGCAGTACTTC.

The chain uses TRBV5-1 and TRBJ2-7, with D perhaps TRBD1 (6 bases). The length of the CDR3 is 14 residues. Germline CDR1 SGHRS, CDR2 YFSETQ. Trimming stripped 1 base from V and 0 bases from J, with 8 bases between. The CDR3 bases are TGCGCCAGCAGCTTGAGGGACATCTCCTACGAGCAGTACTTC. Its protein product is CASSLRDISYEQYF.

This chain links TRBV7-2 with TRBJ1-6, with unresolved D. Deletions cut 6 bases from V and 6 bases from J, with 9 bases between. Per the germline V gene, CDR1 is SGHTA and CDR2 is FQGNSA. The CDR3 totals 13 residues. CDR3 residues: CASSREGNSPLHF. CDR3 sequence (DNA): TGTGCCAGCAGTCGCGAGGGTAATTCACCCCTCCACTTT.